The rows below give T cell receptor beta chains drawn from one sample of a study of OX40 agonist ivuxolimab in advanced cancers. The data were produced by immunoSEQ multiplex PCR, yet TCRdb's version contains in-frame clones alone and is incomplete. Among tens of thousands of clones listed, just over 85% were seen once. This specimen was CD4+ or CD8+ T cells sorted from blood, taken in a trial of the OX40 agonist ivuxolimab. These TCRs come from an adult with an advanced solid tumor such as melanoma, head and neck, liver or kidney cancer. Both conserved end residues are part of each CDR3. Each record gives: clone size, V gene, J gene, D gene, CDR3 DNA, CDR3 protein. The D gene is left open where the match is weak. Clone size, where shown, is once, few, many, or a class for clones that have expanded.

NA	TRBV14	TRBJ1-4	NA	TGTGCCAGCAGCCAAGAAGGGGGTCCAGGTGAAAAACTGTTTTTT	CASSQEGGPGEKLFF
NA	TRBV7-9	TRBJ1-1	NA	TGTGCCAGCAGCTTAGGGGGGACAAGGAACACTGAAGCTTTCTTT	CASSLGGTRNTEAFF
NA	TRBV28	TRBJ2-2	TRBD2	TGTGCCAGCAGACTAGCGGGGATAAACACCGGGGAGCTGTTTTTT	CASRLAGINTGELFF
NA	TRBV19	TRBJ1-1	NA	TGTGCCAGTAGTACCCGAACAGTGAACACTGAAGCTTTCTTT	CASSTRTVNTEAFF
NA	TRBV27	TRBJ1-3	TRBD1	TGTGCCAGCAGTCTAACAGGGGGCTCAGAAAACACCATATATTTT	CASSLTGGSENTIYF
few	TRBV2	TRBJ2-7	TRBD1	TGTGCCAGCTCCAGAGACAGGGCCTACGAGCAGTACTTC	CASSRDRAYEQYF
NA	TRBV15	TRBJ2-5	NA	TGTGCCACCAGCAGAGGGTACCAAGAGACCCAGTACTTC	CATSRGYQETQYF
NA	TRBV7-6	TRBJ2-5	NA	TGTGCCAGCAGCCCCCGACAGACGAGAGAGACCCAGTACTTC	CASSPRQTRETQYF
few	TRBV5-1	TRBJ1-1	NA	TGCGCCAGCAGCTTGGGGTCAGGGGTTATGAACACTGAAGCTTTCTTT	CASSLGSGVMNTEAFF
NA	TRBV28	TRBJ1-5	NA	TGTGCCAGCTCCGGGGGCAATCAGCCCCAGCATTTT	CASSGGNQPQHF
once	TRBV28	TRBJ1-2	TRBD1	TGTGCCAGCAGTTTTGGGGGACCACAGGGGTTTCATGGCTACACCTTC	CASSFGGPQGFHGYTF
NA	TRBV4-1	TRBJ2-5	TRBD2	TGCGCCAGCAGCCAAGAGGCAGCGGGGGGGCCCCAAGAGACCCAGTACTTC	CASSQEAAGGPQETQYF
NA	TRBV7-9	TRBJ1-4	NA	TGTGCCAGCAGCTTGTCCGGTGCAACTAATGAAAAACTGTTTTTT	CASSLSGATNEKLFF
NA	TRBV5-1	TRBJ2-2	TRBD2	TGCGCCAGCAGCCGGGCGCTAGCGGGGGGGCCGAACACCGGGGAGCTGTTTTTT	CASSRALAGGPNTGELFF
few	TRBV30	TRBJ1-2	NA	TGTGCCTGGAAGGGGAACGGCTACACCTTC	CAWKGNGYTF
NA	TRBV6-1	TRBJ2-3	TRBD1	TGTGCCAGCAGTGAAAGGGTTGGGACAGGGGGAACAGATACGCAGTATTTT	CASSERVGTGGTDTQYF
NA	TRBV5-1	TRBJ1-3	NA	TGCGCCAGCAGCCCCAGGGGAGGGCCTGGAAACACCATATATTTT	CASSPRGGPGNTIYF
NA	TRBV5-1	TRBJ1-1	NA	TGCGCCAGCAGCTTATCCAGGATGAACACTGAAGCTTTCTTT	CASSLSRMNTEAFF
NA	TRBV11-2	TRBJ1-4	NA	TGTGCCAGCAGCCAACACCGCCGGGGTGAAAAACTGTTTTTT	CASSQHRRGEKLFF
NA	TRBV29-1	TRBJ2-7	NA	TGCAGCGGCGGGACAACAAACTACGAGCAGTACTTC	CSGGTTNYEQYF
NA	TRBV5-1	TRBJ2-2	TRBD2	TGCGCCAGCAGCCCTGGACTAGCGGGGGTCACCGGGGAGCTGTTTTTT	CASSPGLAGVTGELFF
once	TRBV25-1	TRBJ2-7	NA	TGTGCCAGCAGTGAATACAAGGGATTCGACGAGCAGTACTTC	CASSEYKGFDEQYF
once	TRBV21-1	TRBJ2-4	NA	TGTGCCAGCAGTAAATGGGGTGGCCCCCTGGCCAAAAACATTCAGTACTTC	CASSKWGGPLAKNIQYF
NA	TRBV30	TRBJ1-4	TRBD1	TGTGCCTGGAGCGGGGACAGACCAACTAATGAAAAACTGTTTTTT	CAWSGDRPTNEKLFF
NA	TRBV29-1	TRBJ1-3	TRBD1	TGCAGCGTTTCATCACAGACAGGGGCTGGAAACACCATATATTTT	CSVSSQTGAGNTIYF
few	TRBV2	TRBJ1-4	TRBD1	TGTGCCAGCTCCGTCCGCAGGGGGGAAAAACTGTTTTTT	CASSVRRGEKLFF